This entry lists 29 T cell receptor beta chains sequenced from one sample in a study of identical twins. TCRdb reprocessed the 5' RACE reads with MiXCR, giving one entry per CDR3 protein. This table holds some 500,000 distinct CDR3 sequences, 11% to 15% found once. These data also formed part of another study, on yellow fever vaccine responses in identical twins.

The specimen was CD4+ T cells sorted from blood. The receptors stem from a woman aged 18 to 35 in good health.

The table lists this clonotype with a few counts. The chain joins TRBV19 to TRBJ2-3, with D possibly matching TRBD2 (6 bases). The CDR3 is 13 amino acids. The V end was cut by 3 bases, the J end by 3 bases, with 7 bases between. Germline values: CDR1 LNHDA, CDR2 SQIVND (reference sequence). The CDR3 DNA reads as TGTGCCAGTAGTATCGGGGGAACAGATACGCAGTATTTT. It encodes CASSIGGTDTQYF.

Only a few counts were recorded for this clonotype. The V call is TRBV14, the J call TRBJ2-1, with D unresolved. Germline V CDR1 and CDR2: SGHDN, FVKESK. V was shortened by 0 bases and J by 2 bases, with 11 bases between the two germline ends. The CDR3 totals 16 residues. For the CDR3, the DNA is TGTGCCAGCAGCCAAGAGTTGCTGTCCCCCTACAATGAGCAGTTCTTC. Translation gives CASSQELLSPYNEQFF.

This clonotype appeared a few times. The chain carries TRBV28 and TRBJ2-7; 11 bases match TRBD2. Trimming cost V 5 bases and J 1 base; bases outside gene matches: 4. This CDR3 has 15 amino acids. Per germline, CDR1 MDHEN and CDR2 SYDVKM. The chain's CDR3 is CASSVTSGMSYEQYF. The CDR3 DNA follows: TGTGCCAGCAGTGTGACTAGCGGGATGTCCTACGAGCAGTACTTC.

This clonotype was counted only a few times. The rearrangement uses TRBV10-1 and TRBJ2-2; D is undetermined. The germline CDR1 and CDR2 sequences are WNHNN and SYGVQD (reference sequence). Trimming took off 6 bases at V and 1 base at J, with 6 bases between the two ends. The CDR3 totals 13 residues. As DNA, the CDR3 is TGCGCCAGCAGACAGCGGAACACCGGGGAGCTGTTTTTT. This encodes CASRQRNTGELFF.

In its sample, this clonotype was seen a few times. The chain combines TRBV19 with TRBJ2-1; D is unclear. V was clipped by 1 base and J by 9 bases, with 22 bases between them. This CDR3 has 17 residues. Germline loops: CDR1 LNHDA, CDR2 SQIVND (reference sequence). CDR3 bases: TGTGCCAGTAGTATAGTTCCGGACGCCGCCCGAGGTAGTGAGCAGTTCTTC. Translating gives CASSIVPDAARGSEQFF.

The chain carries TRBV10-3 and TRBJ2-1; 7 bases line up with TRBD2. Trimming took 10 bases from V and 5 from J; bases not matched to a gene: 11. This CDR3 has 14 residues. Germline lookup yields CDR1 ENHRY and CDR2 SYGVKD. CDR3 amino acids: CANRLWEGHNEQFF. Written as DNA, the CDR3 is TGTGCCAACCGACTTTGGGAGGGCCACAATGAGCAGTTCTTC.

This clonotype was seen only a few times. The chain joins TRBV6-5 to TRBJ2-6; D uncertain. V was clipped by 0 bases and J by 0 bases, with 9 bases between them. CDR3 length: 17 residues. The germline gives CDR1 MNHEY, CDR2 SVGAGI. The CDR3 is CASSYSGSPSGANVLTF. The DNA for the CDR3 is TGTGCCAGCAGTTACTCGGGCAGTCCCTCTGGGGCCAACGTCCTGACTTTC.

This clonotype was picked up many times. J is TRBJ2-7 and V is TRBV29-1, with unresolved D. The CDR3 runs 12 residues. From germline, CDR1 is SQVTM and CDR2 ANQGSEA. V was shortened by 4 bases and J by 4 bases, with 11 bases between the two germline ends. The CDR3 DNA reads TGCAGCGTTGCCCCGAACAAGTACGAGCAGTACTTC. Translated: CSVAPNKYEQYF.

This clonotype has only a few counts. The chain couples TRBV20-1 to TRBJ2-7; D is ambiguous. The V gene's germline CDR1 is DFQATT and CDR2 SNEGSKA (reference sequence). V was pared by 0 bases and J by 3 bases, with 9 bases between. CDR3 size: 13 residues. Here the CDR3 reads CSARENRIYEQYF. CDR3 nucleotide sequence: TGCAGTGCTAGAGAGAACAGAATCTACGAGCAGTACTTC.

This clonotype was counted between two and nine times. CDR3 residues: CASSRARTDTQYF. The DNA for the CDR3 is TGCGCCAGCAGCCGGGCTCGCACAGATACGCAGTATTTT. The rearrangement uses TRBV5-1 and TRBJ2-3; no definite D call. Germline assignment: CDR1 SGHRS and CDR2 YFSETQ. This CDR3 has 13 residues. V lost 4 bases and J lost 1, with 7 bases in between. The variable domain in full, with the rest retrieved from reference TRBV5-1 and TRBJ2-3, is KAGVTQTPRYLIKTRGQQVTLSCSPISGHRSVSWYQQTPGQGLQFLFEYFSETQRNKGNFPGRFSGRQFSNSRSEMNVSTLELGDSALYLCASSRARTDTQYFGPGTRLTVL.

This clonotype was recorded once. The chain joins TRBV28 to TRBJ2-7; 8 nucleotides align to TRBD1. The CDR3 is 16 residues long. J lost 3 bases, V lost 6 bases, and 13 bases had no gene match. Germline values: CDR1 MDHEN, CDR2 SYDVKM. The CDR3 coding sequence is TGTGCCAGCAGAACCGAAGGGACAGGAGAACACTACGAGCAGTACTTC. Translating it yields CASRTEGTGEHYEQYF.

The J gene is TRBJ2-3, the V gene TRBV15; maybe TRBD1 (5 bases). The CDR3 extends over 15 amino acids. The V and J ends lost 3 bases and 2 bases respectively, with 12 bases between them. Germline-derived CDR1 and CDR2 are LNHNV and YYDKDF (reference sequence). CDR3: CATSRNTQDTDTQYF. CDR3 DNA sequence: TGTGCCACCAGCAGGAATACACAGGACACAGATACGCAGTATTTT.

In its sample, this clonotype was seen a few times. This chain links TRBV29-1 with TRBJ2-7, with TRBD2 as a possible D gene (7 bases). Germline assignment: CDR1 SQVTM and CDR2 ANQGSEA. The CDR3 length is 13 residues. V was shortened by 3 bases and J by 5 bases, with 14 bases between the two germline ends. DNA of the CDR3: TGCAGCGTTGATCAGGGGAGGGCCAACGAGCAGTACTTC. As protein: CSVDQGRANEQYF.

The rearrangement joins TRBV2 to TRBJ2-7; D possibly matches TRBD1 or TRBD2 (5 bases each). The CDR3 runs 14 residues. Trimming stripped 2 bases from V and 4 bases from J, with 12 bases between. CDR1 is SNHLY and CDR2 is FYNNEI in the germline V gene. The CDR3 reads CASSEFGARYEQYF. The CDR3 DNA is TGTGCCAGCAGTGAATTCGGGGCGCGGTACGAGCAGTACTTC.

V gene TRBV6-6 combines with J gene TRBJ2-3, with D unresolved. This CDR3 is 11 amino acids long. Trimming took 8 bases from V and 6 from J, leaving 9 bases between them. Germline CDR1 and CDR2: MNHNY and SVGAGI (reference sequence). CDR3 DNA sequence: TGTGCCAGCGGGCCCAGGGATACGCAGTATTTT. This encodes CASGPRDTQYF.

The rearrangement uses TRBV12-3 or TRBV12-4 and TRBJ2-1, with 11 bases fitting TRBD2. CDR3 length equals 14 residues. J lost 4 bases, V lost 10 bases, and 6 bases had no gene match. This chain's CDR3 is CATTGTSGYNEQFF. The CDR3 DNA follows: TGTGCCACCACCGGGACTAGCGGATACAATGAGCAGTTCTTC.

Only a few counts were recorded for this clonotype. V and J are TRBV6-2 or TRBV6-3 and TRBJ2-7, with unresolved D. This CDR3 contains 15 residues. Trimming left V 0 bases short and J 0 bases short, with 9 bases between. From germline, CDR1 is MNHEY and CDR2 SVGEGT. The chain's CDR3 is CASSYSSGYSYEQYF. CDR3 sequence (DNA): TGTGCCAGCAGTTACTCATCCGGGTACTCCTACGAGCAGTACTTC.

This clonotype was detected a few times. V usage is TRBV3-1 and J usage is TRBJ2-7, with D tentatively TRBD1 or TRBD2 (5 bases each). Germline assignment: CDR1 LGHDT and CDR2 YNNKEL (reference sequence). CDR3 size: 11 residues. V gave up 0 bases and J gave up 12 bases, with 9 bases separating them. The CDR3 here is CASSQEGVRYF. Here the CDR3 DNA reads TGTGCCAGCAGCCAAGAGGGGGTAAGGTACTTC.

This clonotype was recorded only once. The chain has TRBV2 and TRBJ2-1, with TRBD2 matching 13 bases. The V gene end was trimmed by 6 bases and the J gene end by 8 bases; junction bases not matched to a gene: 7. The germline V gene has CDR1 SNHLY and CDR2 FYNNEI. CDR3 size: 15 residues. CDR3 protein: CASSLGLAGTDEQFF. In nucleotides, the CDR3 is TGTGCCAGCAGCCTGGGACTAGCGGGAACGGATGAGCAGTTCTTC.

The CDR3 DNA reads as TGCAGTGCTAGCCCGTTCGACAGTCAAGAGACCCAGTACTTC. Residues: CSASPFDSQETQYF. V is TRBV20-1 and J is TRBJ2-5, with a weak D call TRBD1 (5 bases). Germline V CDR1 and CDR2: DFQATT, SNEGSKA (reference sequence). V was cut by 3 bases and J by 2 bases, with 13 bases left in between. The CDR3 totals 14 residues.

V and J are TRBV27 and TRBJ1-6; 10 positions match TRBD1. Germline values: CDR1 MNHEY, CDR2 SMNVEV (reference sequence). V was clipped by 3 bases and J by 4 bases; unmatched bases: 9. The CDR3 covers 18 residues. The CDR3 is CASSLTGGPRGYNSPLHF. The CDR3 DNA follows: TGTGCCAGCAGTTTGACAGGGGGCCCCCGGGGGTATAATTCACCCCTCCACTTT.

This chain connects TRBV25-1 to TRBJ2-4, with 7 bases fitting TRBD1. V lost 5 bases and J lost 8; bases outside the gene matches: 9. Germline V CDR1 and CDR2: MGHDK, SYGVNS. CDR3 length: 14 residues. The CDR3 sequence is CASSSGQAPDIQYF. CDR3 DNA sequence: TGTGCCAGCAGTTCTGGACAGGCCCCGGACATTCAGTACTTC.

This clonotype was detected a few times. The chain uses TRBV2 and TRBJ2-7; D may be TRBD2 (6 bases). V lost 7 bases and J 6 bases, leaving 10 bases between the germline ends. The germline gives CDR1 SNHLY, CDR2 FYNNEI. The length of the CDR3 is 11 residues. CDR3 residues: CASNIGGEQYF. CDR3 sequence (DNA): TGTGCCAGCAATATCGGGGGCGAGCAGTACTTC.

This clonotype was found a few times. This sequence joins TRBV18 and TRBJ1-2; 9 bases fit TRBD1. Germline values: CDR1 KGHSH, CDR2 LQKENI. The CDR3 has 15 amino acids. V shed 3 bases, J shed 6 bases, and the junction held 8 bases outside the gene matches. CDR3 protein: CASSPPGTGKNGYTF. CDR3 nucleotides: TGTGCCAGCTCACCGCCCGGGACAGGGAAGAATGGCTACACCTTC. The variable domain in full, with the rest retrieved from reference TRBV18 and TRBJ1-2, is NAGVMQNPRHLVRRRGQEARLRCSPMKGHSHVYWYRQLPEEGLKFMVYLQKENIIDESGMPKERFSAEFPKEGPSILRIQQVVRGDSAAYFCASSPPGTGKNGYTFGSGTRLTVV.

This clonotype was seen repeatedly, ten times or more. The CDR3 nucleotides read TGCAGTGCTATAGCAGGCAGGGGAGACATTCAGTACTTC. This translates into CSAIAGRGDIQYF. V and J are TRBV20-1 and TRBJ2-4; TRBD1 might be the D (6 bases). The CDR3 runs 13 residues. The germline V and J ends were trimmed by 4 bases and 8 bases, with 15 bases remaining between them. The germline V gene encodes CDR1 DFQATT and CDR2 SNEGSKA (reference sequence).

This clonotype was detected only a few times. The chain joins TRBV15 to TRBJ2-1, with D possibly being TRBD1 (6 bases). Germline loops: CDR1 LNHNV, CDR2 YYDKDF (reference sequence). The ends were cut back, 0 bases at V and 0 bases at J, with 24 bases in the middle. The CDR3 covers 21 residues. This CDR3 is CATSRDSPRGRRGSSYNEQFF. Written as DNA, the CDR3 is TGTGCCACCAGCAGAGACTCCCCTAGAGGGAGAAGGGGGAGCTCCTACAATGAGCAGTTCTTC.

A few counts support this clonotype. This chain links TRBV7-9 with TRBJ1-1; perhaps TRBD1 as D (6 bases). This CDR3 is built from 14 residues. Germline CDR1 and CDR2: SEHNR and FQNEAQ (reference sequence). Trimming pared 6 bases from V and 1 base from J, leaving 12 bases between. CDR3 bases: TGTGCCAGCAGGATGGGGGGGGCGAACACTGAAGCTTTCTTT. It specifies CASRMGGANTEAFF.

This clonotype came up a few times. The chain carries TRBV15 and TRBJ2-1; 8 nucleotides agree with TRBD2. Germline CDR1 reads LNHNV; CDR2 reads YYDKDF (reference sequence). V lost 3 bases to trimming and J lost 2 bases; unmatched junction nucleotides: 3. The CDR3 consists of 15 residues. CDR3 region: CATSSERGPYNEQFF. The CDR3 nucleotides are TGTGCCACCAGCAGTGAGCGGGGGCCCTACAATGAGCAGTTCTTC.

CDR3 protein: CASSPIAGEYEQYF. In DNA form, the CDR3 reads TGCGCCAGCAGCCCAATAGCGGGGGAATACGAGCAGTACTTC. The chain recombines TRBV5-1 with TRBJ2-7; TRBD2 matches at 9 bases. The CDR3 has 14 amino acids. Germline V lookup: CDR1 SGHRS, CDR2 YFSETQ. V was clipped by 4 bases and J by 4 bases; unmatched bases: 6.